These 30 T cell receptor beta chains were all obtained from the same sample, sequenced in a study of blood T cell repertoires in COVID-19. Assay: immunoSEQ multiplex PCR; the TCRdb copy retains only in-frame clones and omits some. The profile shows 60,000 to 75,000 clones, approximately 90% of them singletons. The sample consisted of peripheral blood. These TCRs come from a woman aged 50 to 65 with COVID-19, enrolled during active disease.

The chain combines TRBV4-2 with TRBJ2-3; D unresolved. Germline CDR1 reads LGHNA; CDR2 reads YNFKEQ. Trimming pared 1 base from V and 1 base from J, leaving 18 bases between. The CDR3 is 18 amino acids. The CDR3 sequence: CASSQGSPVASRTDTQYF. Written as DNA, the CDR3 is TGTGCCAGCAGCCAAGGGTCGCCCGTGGCTTCTCGCACAGATACGCAGTATTTT.

The chain recombines TRBV28 with TRBJ2-5; weak D call: TRBD1 (6 bases). Trimming left V 5 bases short and J 2 bases short, with 12 bases between. The CDR3 sequence is 14 residues long. Germline V gene sequence: CDR1 MDHEN, CDR2 SYDVKM. The DNA of the CDR3 is TGTGCCAGCAGTAAACAGGGTGGTCAAGAGACCCAGTACTTC. Protein: CASSKQGGQETQYF.

The rearrangement uses TRBV28 and TRBJ2-1; TRBD1 matches 8 bases. Germline V gene lookup returns CDR1 MDHEN and CDR2 SYDVKM. V was pared by 8 bases and J by 12 bases, with 15 bases of the junction left unmatched. This CDR3 contains 14 residues. This CDR3 is CASGRTGHSARQFF. CDR3 DNA: TGTGCCAGCGGACGGACAGGGCACTCCGCTCGGCAGTTCTTC. The variable domain in full, with the rest retrieved from reference TRBV28 and TRBJ2-1, is DVKVTQSSRYLVKRTGEKVFLECVQDMDHENMFWYRQDPGLGLRLIYFSYDVKMKEKGDIPEGYSVSREKKERFSLILESASTNQTSMYLCASGRTGHSARQFFGPGTRLTVL.

The chain carries TRBV30 and TRBJ2-3; 9 nucleotides line up with TRBD2. The CDR3 extends over 13 amino acids. Germline CDR1 and CDR2: GTSNPN and SVGIG (reference sequence). With 7 bases clipped from V and 6 bases from J, the junction kept 8 bases outside the gene matches. The CDR3 region has the DNA TGTGCCTCCTCAGCGGGAGGTACTGATACGCAGTATTTT. Residues: CASSAGGTDTQYF.

The chain recombines TRBV19 with TRBJ2-7; D is possibly TRBD1 (5 bases). V was clipped by 5 bases and J by 3 bases, with 11 bases between them. This CDR3 is built from 13 residues. Germline-derived CDR1 and CDR2 are LNHDA and SQIVND (reference sequence). CDR3 loop: CASSPSRGYEQYF. The CDR3 DNA follows: TGTGCCAGTAGTCCTTCTAGGGGCTACGAGCAGTACTTC.

The chain links TRBV28 to TRBJ2-1; the match to TRBD2 covers 12 bases. The ends lost 8 bases at V and 4 bases at J; junction bases unmatched: 3. The CDR3 has 14 residues. Germline CDR1 and CDR2: MDHEN and SYDVKM. The CDR3 protein is CASLAGGGYNEQFF. The CDR3, as DNA: TGTGCCAGCCTAGCGGGAGGGGGGTACAATGAGCAGTTCTTC. Full variable domain (outside the CDR3, taken from reference TRBV28 and TRBJ2-1): DVKVTQSSRYLVKRTGEKVFLECVQDMDHENMFWYRQDPGLGLRLIYFSYDVKMKEKGDIPEGYSVSREKKERFSLILESASTNQTSMYLCASLAGGGYNEQFFGPGTRLTVL.

The gene calls are TRBV30 and TRBJ1-1; maybe TRBD1 (5 bases). The CDR3 is made up of 16 amino acids. From germline, CDR1 is GTSNPN and CDR2 SVGIG (reference sequence). Trimming removed 1 base at V and 1 base at J, with 16 bases between. Here the CDR3 DNA reads TGTGCCTGGAGTGGCGGAATGACAGCGTCGAACACTGAAGCTTTCTTT. Amino acid sequence: CAWSGGMTASNTEAFF.

The chain employs TRBV6-5 and TRBJ2-7, with 9 bases aligning to TRBD1. Germline lookup yields CDR1 MNHEY and CDR2 SVGAGI. V was pared by 7 bases and J by 7 bases, with 11 bases of the junction left unmatched. This CDR3 comprises 14 residues. For the CDR3, the DNA is TGTGCCAGCACGAGGACAGGGGCGGCGAGGGAGCAGTACTTC. Encoded protein: CASTRTGAAREQYF.

The rearrangement links TRBV4-2 to TRBJ1-5; 10 bases are a match to TRBD1. From germline, CDR1 is LGHNA and CDR2 YNFKEQ. There are 16 residues in the CDR3. V lost 1 base to trimming and J lost 4 bases; unmatched junction nucleotides: 4. CDR3 loop: CASSQGDRGGNQPQHF. The DNA for the CDR3 is TGTGCCAGCAGCCAAGGGGACAGGGGAGGAAATCAGCCCCAGCATTTT.

This chain connects TRBV20-1 to TRBJ2-7, with a tentative D call TRBD1 (6 bases). The CDR3 extends over 11 amino acids. Per germline, CDR1 DFQATT and CDR2 SNEGSKA (reference sequence). Trimming stripped 4 bases from V and 3 bases from J, with 7 bases between. The CDR3 DNA sequence: TGCAGTGCTAAAGGGGGCTACGAGCAGTACTTC. Its protein is CSAKGGYEQYF.

The chain couples TRBV27 to TRBJ1-6; D is unclear. Trimming took off 2 bases at V and 4 bases at J, with 3 bases between the two ends. Per the germline V gene, CDR1 is MNHEY and CDR2 is SMNVEV (reference sequence). This CDR3 is built from 13 residues. The CDR3, as DNA: TGTGCCAGCAGTTTAGTATATAATTCACCCCTCCACTTT. Translation gives CASSLVYNSPLHF.

V is TRBV20-1 and J is TRBJ1-1; tentatively, D is TRBD1 (5 bases). Trimming shortened V by 3 bases and J by 7 bases, and 12 bases separated the two germline ends. Germline V gene lookup returns CDR1 DFQATT and CDR2 SNEGSKA (reference sequence). This CDR3 has 12 amino acids. This CDR3 reads CSASPRASEAFF. The CDR3 DNA sequence: TGCAGTGCTAGTCCCAGGGCTAGTGAAGCTTTCTTT.

V is TRBV15 and J is TRBJ2-1; TRBD2 agrees at 7 bases. This CDR3 is 16 amino acids long. The germline CDR1 and CDR2 sequences are LNHNV and YYDKDF (reference sequence). Trimming took 1 base from V and 2 from J; bases not matched to a gene: 5. The chain's CDR3 is CATSRGGRGPYNEQFF. The CDR3, as DNA: TGTGCCACCAGCAGAGGCGGGAGAGGCCCCTACAATGAGCAGTTCTTC.

The chain has TRBV25-1 and TRBJ2-3, with D perhaps TRBD1 (6 bases). Per the germline V gene, CDR1 is MGHDK and CDR2 is SYGVNS. This CDR3 has 17 amino acids. Trimming left V 0 bases short and J 4 bases short, with 17 bases between. CDR3 sequence (DNA): TGTGCCAGCAGTGAATATGGGTCAGGGGCAGTTTCAGATACGCAGTATTTT. Its protein is CASSEYGSGAVSDTQYF. Supplemented by reference TRBV25-1 and TRBJ2-3, the full variable domain reads EADIYQTPRYLVIGTGKKITLECSQTMGHDKMYWYQQDPGMELHLIHYSYGVNSTEKGDLSSESTVSRIRTEHFPLTLESARPSHTSQYLCASSEYGSGAVSDTQYFGPGTRLTVL.

The chain carries TRBV5-5 and TRBJ2-7, with 9 bases matching TRBD2. V shed 2 bases and J 4 bases; nucleotides not matched to a gene: 10. Germline CDR1 SGHKS, CDR2 YYEKEE (reference sequence). The CDR3 consists of 16 residues. CDR3 residues: CASSLISSGKSYEQYF. The CDR3 bases are TGTGCCAGCAGCTTAATATCTAGCGGGAAATCGTACGAGCAGTACTTC.

In this sample, this clone turned up once. This chain uses TRBV5-6 with TRBJ2-1; D may be TRBD1 (6 bases). The V gene's germline CDR1 is SGHDT and CDR2 YYEEEE. The CDR3 length is 14 residues. The V end lost 7 bases, the J end lost 2 bases, and 13 bases lay between the germline ends. The CDR3 DNA is TGTGCCAGCCACAGGGAGTTGACCTACAATGAGCAGTTCTTC. Residues: CASHRELTYNEQFF.

This chain uses TRBV10-2 with TRBJ1-2; D not resolved. Germline values: CDR1 WSHSY, CDR2 SAAADI. Trimming took off 3 bases at V and 3 bases at J, with 11 bases between the two ends. The CDR3 runs to 14 residues. DNA for the CDR3: TGCGCCAGCAGTGATGGTCAGACTTACTATGGCTACACCTTC. Translated: CASSDGQTYYGYTF.

V is TRBV7-8 and J is TRBJ1-1; TRBD1 might be the D (6 bases). The germline gives CDR1 SGHVS, CDR2 FQNEAQ. There are 13 residues in the CDR3. Trimming pared 5 bases from V and 6 bases from J, leaving 13 bases between. CDR3: CASSLGGVSEAFF. For the CDR3, the DNA is TGTGCCAGCAGCCTAGGGGGGGTCTCTGAAGCTTTCTTT.

The gene calls are TRBV15 and TRBJ2-6; D remains unclear. Germline V gives CDR1 LNHNV, CDR2 YYDKDF (reference sequence). The CDR3 loop spans 17 amino acids. V lost 0 bases and J lost 2, with 11 bases in between. This CDR3 reads CATSREVTGAGANVLTF. CDR3 nucleotide sequence: TGTGCCACCAGCAGAGAGGTAACGGGTGCTGGGGCCAACGTCCTGACTTTC.

V and J are TRBV3-1 (or the pseudogene TRBV3-2) and TRBJ2-2; 10 bases match TRBD2. Germline-derived CDR1 and CDR2 are LGHDT and YNNKEL (reference sequence). Germline trimming cut 1 base from V and 7 bases from J; bases unmatched to any gene: 9. This CDR3 is built from 17 residues. CDR3 residues: CASSQVRSGRSGGELFF. CDR3 coding DNA: TGTGCCAGCAGCCAAGTACGTAGCGGGAGGAGTGGCGGGGAGCTGTTTTTT.

The chain has TRBV12-3 or TRBV12-4 and TRBJ2-3; possibly TRBD1 for D (6 bases). CDR3 length equals 12 residues. V shed 0 bases and J shed 14 bases, with 12 bases lying between them. The CDR3: CASSLATGQGYF. The CDR3 bases are TGTGCCAGCAGTTTAGCGACGGGACAAGGGTATTTT.

This clone came up a few times. The chain uses TRBV2 and TRBJ1-2, with TRBD1 matching 7 bases. The CDR3 sequence is 12 residues long. V lost 6 bases and J lost 2; bases outside the gene matches: 0. Germline lookup yields CDR1 SNHLY and CDR2 FYNNEI. The CDR3 region is CASRTGNYGYTF. DNA for the CDR3: TGTGCCAGCAGGACAGGGAACTATGGCTACACCTTC.

The chain links TRBV7-2 to TRBJ2-2; 7 bases line up with TRBD2. Germline values: CDR1 SGHTA, CDR2 FQGNSA. The V and J ends lost 5 bases and 7 bases, in that order; junction bases with no gene match: 1. CDR3 size: 12 residues. The CDR3 loop reads CASSRGVGELFF. The CDR3 DNA follows: TGTGCCAGCAGCCGGGGGGTCGGGGAGCTGTTTTTT.

The V and J genes are TRBV7-8 and TRBJ2-7; the D is unclear. The CDR3 runs to 14 residues. Per germline, CDR1 SGHVS and CDR2 FQNEAQ. Trimming cost V 5 bases and J 2 bases, with 13 bases left between them. In DNA, the CDR3 is TGTGCCAGCAGCCCCGGTGGAGCGCCCTACGAGCAGTACTTC. Translating it yields CASSPGGAPYEQYF.

This clone has a single count. J is TRBJ2-1 and V is TRBV18; weak D call: TRBD2 (6 bases). The CDR3 loop spans 15 amino acids. Per germline, CDR1 KGHSH and CDR2 LQKENI. With 5 bases removed from V and 4 bases from J, the gap between germline ends came to 15 bases. The DNA of the CDR3 is TGTGCCAGCTCAGCCGTAGCGGCCCAATACAATGAGCAGTTCTTC. Protein sequence: CASSAVAAQYNEQFF.

This rearrangement joins TRBV10-3 to TRBJ2-3; 7 bases align to TRBD2. The germline CDR1 and CDR2 sequences are ENHRY and SYGVKD. The CDR3 runs to 15 residues. The trim removed 0 bases at V and 3 bases at J, leaving 3 bases unmatched. The CDR3 region is CAISESRGGTDTQYF. CDR3 DNA: TGTGCCATCAGTGAGTCAAGGGGAGGGACAGATACGCAGTATTTT.

The rearrangement links TRBV5-1 to TRBJ2-7, with a tentative D call TRBD2 (5 bases). CDR1 and CDR2 from the germline V gene are SGHRS and YFSETQ. The CDR3 has 14 residues. V was shortened by 2 bases and J by 2 bases, with 11 bases between the two germline ends. In DNA, the CDR3 is TGCGCCAGCAGCTTAGCGGAGCACACCTACGAGCAGTACTTC. It codes for CASSLAEHTYEQYF.

This chain connects TRBV5-5 to TRBJ1-2; D uncertain. Germline V gene lookup returns CDR1 SGHKS and CDR2 YYEKEE (reference sequence). V gave up 4 bases and J gave up 8 bases, with 21 bases separating them. This CDR3 is built from 15 residues. The CDR3 spells CASSPGGMGLRGYTF. Here the CDR3 DNA reads TGTGCCAGCAGCCCTGGCGGTATGGGTTTACGGGGCTACACCTTC.

The gene calls are TRBV7-8 and TRBJ2-7; TRBD2 aligns across 8 bases. CDR1 and CDR2 (germline): SGHVS, FQNEAQ. J gave up 2 bases and V 7 bases, and 10 bases lay outside the gene matches. The CDR3 totals 15 residues. The CDR3 sequence is CASTLGAGGTYEQYF. The CDR3, as DNA: TGTGCCAGCACCCTGGGGGCGGGAGGAACCTACGAGCAGTACTTC.

This clone was detected only once. The CDR3 DNA reads as TGTGCCAGCAGCGGCAGGGGGTCCTACGAGCAGTACTTC. Residues: CASSGRGSYEQYF. The chain employs TRBV7-2 and TRBJ2-7; 7 bases map to TRBD1. The CDR3 has 13 amino acids. Germline CDR1 is SGHTA and CDR2 is FQGNSA. Losses at the gene ends were 5 bases for V and 1 base for J; bases not matched to a gene: 2.